This TCR beta chain was identified in a study of CD8 T cells in ankylosing spondylitis. Each CDR3 protein is one row after TCRdb ran MiXCR on the 5' RACE reads. The sample shows a few hundred thousand distinct CDR3 sequences, approximately 20% of them seen only once. This clonotype was observed a few times. CDR1 and CDR2 (germline): SGDLS, YYNGEE. The V end was cut by 2 bases, the J end by 3 bases, with 10 bases between. The CDR3 runs 14 residues. The rearrangement uses TRBV9 and TRBJ2-3; D remains unclear. This clonotype originated in a male donor with ankylosing spondylitis or in good health (not recorded which). The source material was blood, either unsorted or a sorted T cell fraction (not recorded which). CDR3 bases: TGTGCCAGCAGCGTTCGTGGATCAACAGATACGCAGTATTTT. Its protein product is CASSVRGSTDTQYF.